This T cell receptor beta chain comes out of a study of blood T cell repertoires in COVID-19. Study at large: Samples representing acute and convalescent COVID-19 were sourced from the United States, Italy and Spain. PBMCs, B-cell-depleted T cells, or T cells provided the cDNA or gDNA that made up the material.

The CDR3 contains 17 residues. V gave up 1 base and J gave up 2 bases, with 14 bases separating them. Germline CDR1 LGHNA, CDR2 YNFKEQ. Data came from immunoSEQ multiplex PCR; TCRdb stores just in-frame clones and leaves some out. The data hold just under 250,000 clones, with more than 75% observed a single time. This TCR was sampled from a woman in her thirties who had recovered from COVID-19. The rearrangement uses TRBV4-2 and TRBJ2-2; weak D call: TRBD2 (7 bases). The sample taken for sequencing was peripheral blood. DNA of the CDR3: TGTGCCAGCAGCCAAGGCGGAGGGGGGGCTAACACCGGGGAGCTGTTTTTT. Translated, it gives CASSQGGGGANTGELFF.